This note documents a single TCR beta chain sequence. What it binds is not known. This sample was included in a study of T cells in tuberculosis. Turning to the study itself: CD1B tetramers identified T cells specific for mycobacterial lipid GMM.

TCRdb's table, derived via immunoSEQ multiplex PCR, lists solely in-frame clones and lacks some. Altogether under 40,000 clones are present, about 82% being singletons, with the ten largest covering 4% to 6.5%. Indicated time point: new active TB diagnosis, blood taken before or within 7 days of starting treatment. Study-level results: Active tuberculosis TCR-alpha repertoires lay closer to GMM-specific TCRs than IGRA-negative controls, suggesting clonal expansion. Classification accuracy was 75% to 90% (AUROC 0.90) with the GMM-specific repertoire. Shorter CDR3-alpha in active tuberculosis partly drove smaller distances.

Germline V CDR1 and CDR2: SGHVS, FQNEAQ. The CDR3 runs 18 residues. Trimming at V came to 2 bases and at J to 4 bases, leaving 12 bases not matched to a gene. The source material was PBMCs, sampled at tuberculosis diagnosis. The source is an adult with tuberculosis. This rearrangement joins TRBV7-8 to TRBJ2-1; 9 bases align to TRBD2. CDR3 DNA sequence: TGTGCCAGCAGCTTAAGCCCGGGCGGGGGGGGAATTTACAATGAGCAGTTCTTC. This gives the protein CASSLSPGGGGIYNEQFF.